The 31 T cell receptor beta chains below were found in one sample sequenced in a study of T cells in Graves' hyperthyroidism and ophthalmopathy. Amplification of TCR beta CDR3 regions was performed using RNA transcripts as template. First-round RT-PCR with HTBI primers amplified the TCR CDR3 region. TCRdb used MiXCR to reprocess the multiplex PCR reads, holding one entry per CDR3 protein. The sample includes around 350,000 distinct CDR3 sequences, 19% seen only once; the top ten take about 4%. The sequenced material came from blood. The source is a woman younger than 30 with Graves' hyperthyroidism.

At least ten counts were recorded for this clonotype. The chain uses TRBV24-1 and TRBJ1-2; D gene ambiguous. Germline-derived CDR1 and CDR2 are KGHDR and SFDVKD. Trimming removed 2 bases at V and 4 bases at J, with 13 bases between. The CDR3 has 15 amino acids. The chain's CDR3 is CATSDSNWLGYGYTF. CDR3 coding DNA: TGTGCCACCAGTGATTCCAACTGGCTGGGCTATGGCTACACCTTC.

In this sample, this clonotype turned up many times. The genes are TRBV20-1 and TRBJ1-5; 9 bases are a match to TRBD1. Unmatched junction bases numbered 6, after V lost 5 bases and J lost 7 bases. The germline V gene encodes CDR1 DFQATT and CDR2 SNEGSKA (reference sequence). The CDR3 is made up of 13 amino acids. In DNA, the CDR3 is TGCAGTGCTTCTACAGGGGGCGGACAGCCCCAGCATTTT. It yields the protein CSASTGGGQPQHF.

This clonotype was detected ten times or more. The V gene is TRBV6-1, the J gene TRBJ2-5, with D unresolved. Germline values: CDR1 MNHNS, CDR2 SASEGT. Trimming took off 2 bases at V and 0 bases at J, with 4 bases between the two ends. The length of the CDR3 is 13 residues. CDR3 loop: CASSENDQETQYF. CDR3 in DNA: TGTGCCAGCAGTGAAAACGACCAAGAGACCCAGTACTTC.

This clonotype has a count of ten or more. This sequence joins TRBV24-1 and TRBJ1-2, with D tentatively TRBD1 (6 bases). Germline CDR1 is KGHDR and CDR2 is SFDVKD. V lost 3 bases and J lost 8, with 12 bases in between. This CDR3 has 13 residues. The DNA of the CDR3 is TGTGCCACCAGTGATCAGGCAGGGGAAGGCTACACCTTC. It is translated as CATSDQAGEGYTF.

This rearrangement joins TRBV2 to TRBJ1-1; 7 nucleotides agree with TRBD1. Trimming at V came to 5 bases and at J to 2 bases, leaving 8 bases not matched to a gene. The CDR3 has 15 amino acids. Germline V gene lookup returns CDR1 SNHLY and CDR2 FYNNEI. DNA of the CDR3: TGTGCCAGCAGTCGGGACAGTGGGGGTAACACTGAAGCTTTCTTT. Translation: CASSRDSGGNTEAFF.

V usage is TRBV6-1 and J usage is TRBJ1-2; unclear D gene. Germline V gene data show CDR1 as MNHNS and CDR2 as SASEGT. The V gene lost 2 bases and the J gene lost 6 bases, with 10 bases spanning the gap. This CDR3 is built from 13 residues. The CDR3 bases are TGTGCCAGCAGTGAACGGAGGGCTAATGGCTACACCTTC. Amino acid sequence: CASSERRANGYTF.

This clonotype appeared a few times. This sequence joins TRBV6-2 or TRBV6-3 and TRBJ1-2; possibly TRBD1 for D (5 bases). The germline V gene encodes CDR1 MNHEY and CDR2 SVGEGT. Trimming pared 4 bases from V and 2 bases from J, leaving 11 bases between. CDR3 length: 14 amino acids. CDR3 sequence: CASSSVGTNYGYTF. The CDR3 nucleotides are TGTGCCAGCAGTTCCGTCGGGACCAACTATGGCTACACCTTC.

This clonotype has at least ten counts. The chain joins TRBV12-3 or TRBV12-4 to TRBJ2-2, with unresolved D. The V end lost 5 bases, the J end lost 6 bases, and 16 bases lay between the germline ends. This CDR3 has 15 amino acids. The CDR3 sequence is CASSPSRRYSGELFF. The CDR3 bases are TGTGCCAGCAGTCCCTCGAGGCGGTATTCCGGGGAGCTGTTTTTT.

This clonotype showed up many times. This chain connects TRBV6-1 to TRBJ2-7; 7 bases line up with TRBD1. J was trimmed by 3 bases and V by 3 bases; bases with no gene match: 8. The CDR3 length is 15 residues. CDR1 MNHNS and CDR2 SASEGT come from the germline V gene. CDR3: CASSEPRDSSYEQYF. The CDR3 region has the DNA TGTGCCAGCAGTGAGCCCCGGGACAGCAGCTACGAGCAGTACTTC.

The sample holds many counts of this clonotype. The rearrangement joins TRBV4-2 to TRBJ1-1; perhaps TRBD1 as D (5 bases). Germline CDR1 LGHNA, CDR2 YNFKEQ. V was clipped by 4 bases and J by 4 bases, with 13 bases between them. The CDR3 is 14 residues long. The CDR3 loop is CASSPAFGGTEAFF. CDR3 bases: TGTGCCAGCAGCCCGGCCTTTGGGGGCACTGAAGCTTTCTTT.

This clonotype was detected only a few times. V gene TRBV11-2 combines with J gene TRBJ2-4; TRBD2 is a possible D gene (5 bases). This CDR3 is 8 amino acids long. With 6 bases removed from V and 14 bases from J, the gap between germline ends came to 5 bases. Germline-derived CDR1 and CDR2 are SGHAT and FQNNGV. In DNA form, the CDR3 reads TGTGCCAGCAGGCGGGAGTACTTC. Protein: CASRREYF. The variable domain in full, with the rest retrieved from reference TRBV11-2 and TRBJ2-4, is EAGVAQSPRYKIIEKRQSVAFWCNPISGHATLYWYQQILGQGPKLLIQFQNNGVVDDSQLPKDRFSAERLKGVDSTLKIQPAKLEDSAVYLCASRREYFGAGTRLSVL.

J is TRBJ2-7 and V is TRBV10-2; no reliable D call. CDR3 size: 14 residues. Germline loops: CDR1 WSHSY, CDR2 SAAADI. Trimming stripped 4 bases from V and 4 bases from J, with 14 bases between. The CDR3: CASSVSTVLYEQYF. DNA of the CDR3: TGCGCCAGCAGTGTGTCAACGGTACTTTACGAGCAGTACTTC.

The sample holds many counts of this clonotype. The chain combines TRBV2 with TRBJ2-7, with unresolved D. The length of the CDR3 is 14 residues. V was clipped by 2 bases and J by 2 bases, with 10 bases between them. Germline-derived CDR1 and CDR2 are SNHLY and FYNNEI. The CDR3 coding sequence is TGTGCCAGCAGTGAACTTCAGGCCGCCTACGAGCAGTACTTC. This codes for CASSELQAAYEQYF. Combining the CDR3 with reference TRBV2 and TRBJ2-7 gives the whole variable domain EPEVTQTPSHQVTQMGQEVILRCVPISNHLYFYWYRQILGQKVEFLVSFYNNEISEKSEIFDDQFSVERPDGSNFTLKIRSTKLEDSAMYFCASSELQAAYEQYFGPGTRLTVT.

This clonotype was seen at least ten times. The rearrangement uses TRBV24-1 and TRBJ1-3, with TRBD1 matching over 7 bases. CDR1 is KGHDR, CDR2 SFDVKD, per germline. The CDR3 loop spans 16 amino acids. V dropped 9 bases and J dropped 3; count of bases not matched to a gene: 13. CDR3 sequence reads: CATAAGGRQGGNTIYF. CDR3 DNA: TGTGCCACCGCGGCAGGGGGACGACAAGGTGGAAACACCATATATTTT.

Comment on this clonotype: A much larger clone differs by one base, so this may be a read error. This chain links TRBV7-2 with TRBJ1-1; D unresolved. From germline, CDR1 is SGHTA and CDR2 FQGNSA. CDR3 length equals 13 residues. CDR3 amino acids: CASSLTLKTEACF. DNA for the CDR3: TGTGCCAGCAGCTTAACTTTGAAGACTGAAGCTTGCTTT.

This clonotype was recorded many times. The chain recombines TRBV2 with TRBJ2-7, with 10 positions matching TRBD2. V gave up 8 bases and J gave up 4 bases; unmatched junction bases: 11. The CDR3 contains 15 residues. CDR1 and CDR2 (germline): SNHLY, FYNNEI. CDR3 DNA: TGTGCCAGCCGTTACCGACTAGCGGGCGAGTACGAGCAGTACTTC. Protein sequence: CASRYRLAGEYEQYF.

The chain links TRBV15 to TRBJ1-1, with D possibly TRBD1 on 6 matching bases. V gave up 0 bases and J gave up 2 bases, with 7 bases separating them. The length of the CDR3 is 14 residues. CDR1 and CDR2 from the germline V gene are LNHNV and YYDKDF (reference sequence). The CDR3, as DNA: TGTGCCACCAGCAGAGATGGGACAAACACTGAAGCTTTCTTT. Encoded protein: CATSRDGTNTEAFF. Using reference TRBV15 and TRBJ1-1 for the parts outside the CDR3, the full variable domain is DAMVIQNPRYQVTQFGKPVTLSCSQTLNHNVMYWYQQKSSQAPKLLFHYYDKDFNNEADTPDNFQSRRPNTSFCFLDIRSPGLGDTAMYLCATSRDGTNTEAFFGQGTRLTVV.

As for this clonotype: This sequence may be a read error, since a much larger clone differs from it by one base. The rearrangement uses TRBV6-5 and TRBJ1-2; possibly TRBD1 for D (5 bases). Germline assignment: CDR1 MNHEY and CDR2 SVGAGI. V was clipped by 2 bases and J by 8 bases, with 21 bases between them. The CDR3 sequence is 16 residues long. The CDR3: CASSYPSSGGVCGYTF. DNA for the CDR3: TGTGCCAGCAGTTACCCGAGCTCGGGAGGGGTATGCGGCTACACCTTC.

The chain combines TRBV6-1 with TRBJ2-2; the D gene is possibly TRBD2 (5 bases). Germline loops: CDR1 MNHNS, CDR2 SASEGT. The CDR3 contains 14 residues. Trimming shortened V by 3 bases and J by 2 bases, and 7 bases separated the two germline ends. This chain's CDR3 is CASSEDFNTGELFF. In DNA, the CDR3 is TGTGCCAGCAGTGAGGACTTTAACACCGGGGAGCTGTTTTTT.

This clonotype was observed at least ten times. This chain joins TRBV7-9 and TRBJ1-5, with D perhaps matching TRBD1 (5 bases). The V end lost 3 bases, the J end lost 7 bases, and 13 bases lay between the germline ends. The CDR3 is 14 residues long. Per the germline V gene, CDR1 is SEHNR and CDR2 is FQNEAQ (reference sequence). The CDR3 coding sequence is TGTGCCAGCAGCTTGGGGGGAGAGAGACAGCCCCAGCATTTT. Its translation is CASSLGGERQPQHF.

This clonotype showed up many times. The chain is built from TRBV5-1 and TRBJ2-7; weak D call: TRBD2 (5 bases). Germline CDR1 reads SGHRS; CDR2 reads YFSETQ. Trimming took off 2 bases at V and 0 bases at J, with 9 bases between the two ends. CDR3 length equals 14 residues. CDR3 region: CASSLGGLSYEQYF. The CDR3 DNA follows: TGCGCCAGCAGCTTAGGCGGACTCTCCTACGAGCAGTACTTC.

To note about this clonotype: The final CDR3 position lacks the conserved phenylalanine or tryptophan, pointing to a likely read error. The CDR3: CAISDRDGAYEQYC. In DNA form, the CDR3 reads TGTGCCATCAGTGATCGGGACGGAGCCTACGAGCAGTACTGC. The rearrangement joins TRBV10-3 to TRBJ2-7; tentatively, D is TRBD1 or TRBD2 (5 bases each). V was pared by 3 bases and J by 2 bases, with 11 bases between. From germline, CDR1 is ENHRY and CDR2 SYGVKD. The CDR3 has 14 residues.

The V and J genes are TRBV2 and TRBJ2-5; no clear D gene. This CDR3 spans 13 amino acids. V dropped 4 bases and J dropped 2 bases, with 8 bases sitting between them. CDR1 SNHLY and CDR2 FYNNEI come from the germline V gene. CDR3 sequence (DNA): TGTGCCAGCAGTGTCAGGCCTCAAGAGACCCAGTACTTC. Amino acids: CASSVRPQETQYF.

The chain combines TRBV7-2 with TRBJ1-2; D may be TRBD1 (6 bases). Trimming cost V 5 bases and J 4 bases, with 17 bases left between them. CDR1 is SGHTA and CDR2 is FQGNSA in the germline V gene. This CDR3 is built from 15 residues. Here the CDR3 reads CASSPTWGRSYGYTF. CDR3 nucleotide sequence: TGTGCCAGCAGCCCTACCTGGGGGCGGTCCTATGGCTACACCTTC.

The V call is TRBV6-5, the J call TRBJ2-7; the D is unclear. V lost 2 bases to trimming and J lost 2 bases, with 4 bases between them. The V gene's germline CDR1 is MNHEY and CDR2 SVGAGI. This CDR3 contains 12 residues. CDR3: CASSYGTYEQYF. In DNA form, the CDR3 reads TGTGCCAGCAGTTACGGTACCTACGAGCAGTACTTC.

This clonotype was observed once. The chain is built from TRBV20-1 and TRBJ2-7; possible D gene TRBD2, 5 bases. The CDR3 has 12 amino acids. The germline V and J ends were trimmed by 3 bases and 6 bases, with 12 bases remaining between them. Germline CDR1 reads DFQATT; CDR2 reads SNEGSKA (reference sequence). The chain's CDR3 is CSASLVRGEQYF. The CDR3 DNA follows: TGCAGTGCTAGCCTGGTACGGGGCGAGCAGTACTTC.

The rearrangement uses TRBV24-1 and TRBJ2-6; the D gene is possibly TRBD1 (5 bases). Germline CDR1 reads KGHDR; CDR2 reads SFDVKD. The CDR3 contains 18 residues. Trimming pared 4 bases from V and 0 bases from J, leaving 15 bases between. The CDR3 DNA reads as TGTGCCACCAGTGACCCCAGGGCCCATTTCTCTGGGGCCAACGTCCTGACTTTC. It yields the protein CATSDPRAHFSGANVLTF.

The chain is built from TRBV24-1 and TRBJ2-7; no definite D call. Trimming took 4 bases from V and 2 from J, leaving 5 bases between them. The CDR3 consists of 12 residues. Germline V gene sequence: CDR1 KGHDR, CDR2 SFDVKD. The CDR3 loop is CATSDGPYEQYF. The CDR3 region has the DNA TGTGCCACCAGTGACGGTCCCTACGAGCAGTACTTC.

Many counts were recorded for this clonotype. V and J are TRBV9 and TRBJ2-2; D gene uncertain. In germline, CDR1 is SGDLS, CDR2 YYNGEE. Deletions cut 1 base from V and 2 bases from J, with 3 bases between. The CDR3 has 13 amino acids. As DNA, the CDR3 is TGTGCCAGCAGCGTAAGCAACACCGGGGAGCTGTTTTTT. It codes for CASSVSNTGELFF.

Written as DNA, the CDR3 is TGTGCCAGCAGTTTGACAGGGGCCACCGGGGAGCTGTTTTTT. Its translation: CASSLTGATGELFF. The J gene is TRBJ2-2, the V gene TRBV27; 8 bases are shared with TRBD1. V lost 3 bases and J lost 4; bases outside the gene matches: 1. CDR1 MNHEY and CDR2 SMNVEV come from the germline V gene (reference sequence). The CDR3 has 14 residues.

This clonotype showed up many times. The chain links TRBV24-1 to TRBJ2-5, with D unresolved. V was clipped by 7 bases and J by 2 bases, with 16 bases between them. The length of the CDR3 is 15 residues. The V gene's germline CDR1 is KGHDR and CDR2 SFDVKD. CDR3 protein: CATSSNVAAQETQYF. The CDR3 DNA reads as TGTGCCACCAGCTCGAATGTGGCAGCACAAGAGACCCAGTACTTC.